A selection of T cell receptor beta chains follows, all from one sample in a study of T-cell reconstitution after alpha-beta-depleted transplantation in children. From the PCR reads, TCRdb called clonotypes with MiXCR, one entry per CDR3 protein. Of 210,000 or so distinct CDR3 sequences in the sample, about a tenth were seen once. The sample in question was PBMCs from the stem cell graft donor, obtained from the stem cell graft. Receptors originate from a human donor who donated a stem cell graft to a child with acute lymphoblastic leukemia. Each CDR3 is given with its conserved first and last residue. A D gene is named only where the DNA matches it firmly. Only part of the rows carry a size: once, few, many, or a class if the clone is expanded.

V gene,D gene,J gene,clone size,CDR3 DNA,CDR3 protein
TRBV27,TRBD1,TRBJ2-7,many,TGTGCCAGCAGTCCAAATTACAGGGGTCGGTACGAGCAGTACTTC,CASSPNYRGRYEQYF
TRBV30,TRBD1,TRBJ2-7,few,TGTGCCTGGAGTGTGCGGAACAGGGGGCTTGAGCAGTACTTC,CAWSVRNRGLEQYF
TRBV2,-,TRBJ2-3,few,TGTGCCAGCAGTGAGGTGGGCCGCACAGATACGCAGTATTTT,CASSEVGRTDTQYF
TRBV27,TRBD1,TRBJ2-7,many,TGTGCCAGGCCCGGACAGGGGAAGGAAAGGTCCATCGAGCAGTACTTC,CARPGQGKERSIEQYF
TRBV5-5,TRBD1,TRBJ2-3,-,TGTGCCAGCAGAAAGACAGGGGTTAGCACAGATACGCAGTATTTT,CASRKTGVSTDTQYF
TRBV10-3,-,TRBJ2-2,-,TGTGCCATCAGCGATCGCAGGGTGGACACCGGGGAGCTGTTTTTT,CAISDRRVDTGELFF
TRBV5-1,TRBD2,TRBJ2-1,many,TGCGCCAGCAGCTCCACCCCAGCGGGGGGGTACAATGAGCAGTTCTTC,CASSSTPAGGYNEQFF
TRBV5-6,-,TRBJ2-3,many,TGTGCCAGCAGCCAGGACCGAGGGAGATACACAGATACGCAGTATTTT,CASSQDRGRYTDTQYF
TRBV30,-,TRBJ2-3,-,TGTGCCTGGAACCTGGGGGGCACAGATACGCAGTATTTT,CAWNLGGTDTQYF
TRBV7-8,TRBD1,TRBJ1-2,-,TGTGCCAGCAGCCTATCAGAGACAGGGGTCTATGGCTACACCTTC,CASSLSETGVYGYTF
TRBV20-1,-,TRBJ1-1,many,TGCAGTGCTAGATTTACTGGGAACACTGAAGCCTTCTTT,CSARFTGNTEAFF
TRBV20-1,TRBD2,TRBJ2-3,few,TGCAGTGCTAGGGAGCGGGGGGACCATATTACGCAGTATTTT,CSARERGDHITQYF
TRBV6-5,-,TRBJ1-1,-,TGTGCCAGCGGCGACCTCAGGGTGAACACTGAAGCTTTCTTT,CASGDLRVNTEAFF
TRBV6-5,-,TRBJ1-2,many,TGTGCCAGCAGTTACCTGAACAGGGCGGACTACTATGGCTACACCTTC,CASSYLNRADYYGYTF
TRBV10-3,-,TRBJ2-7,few,TGTGCCATCAGCCCCGGGACACCGGATGGCGAGCAGTACTTC,CAISPGTPDGEQYF
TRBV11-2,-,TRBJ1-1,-,TGTGCCAGCAGCTTAGTCGTGACAGATCTTAACACTGAAGCTTTCTTT,CASSLVVTDLNTEAFF
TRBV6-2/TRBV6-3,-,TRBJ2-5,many,TGTGCCAGCAGCTACGCCTTCGAAAGGACGGACTACAATTGGTACCAAGAGACCCAGTACTTC,CASSYAFERTDYNWYQETQYF
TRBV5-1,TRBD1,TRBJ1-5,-,TGCGCCAGCAGCTTATTCACAGGGGGAGACCAGCCCCAGCATTTT,CASSLFTGGDQPQHF
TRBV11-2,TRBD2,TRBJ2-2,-,TGTGCCAGCAGCGCCGGCCTCCTAGCGGGGGCCTCCACCGGGGAGCTGTTTTTT,CASSAGLLAGASTGELFF
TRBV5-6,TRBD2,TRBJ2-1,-,TGTGCCAGTGGGACTAGTATCCGGGACGGAGCGAGCAATGAGCAGTTCTTC,CASGTSIRDGASNEQFF
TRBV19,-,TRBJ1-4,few,TGTGCCAGCGGGACTGGTGAAAAACTGTTTTTT,CASGTGEKLFF
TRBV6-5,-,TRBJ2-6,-,TGTGCCAGCAGGGCGTCTGGGGCCAACGTCCTGACTTTC,CASRASGANVLTF
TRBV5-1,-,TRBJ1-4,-,TGCGCCAGCAGCTTCGGCAATGGAGCTAATGAAAAACTGTTTTTT,CASSFGNGANEKLFF
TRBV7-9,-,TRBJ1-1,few,TGTGCCAGCAGCCCTAGAAGGGTCCGGGGGCGGGGGGAGAAGGCTTTCTTT,CASSPRRVRGRGEKAFF
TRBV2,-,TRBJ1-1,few,TGTGCCAGCAGTGAACGGTCAGGGGCGTTGAACACTGAAGCTTTCTTT,CASSERSGALNTEAFF
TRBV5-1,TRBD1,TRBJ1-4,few,TGCGCCAGCAGCTTCGGGACAGGGGTTGGAAAACTGTTTTTT,CASSFGTGVGKLFF
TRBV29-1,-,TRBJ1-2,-,TGCAGCGTTCGGACGGTTCCCTTCTATGGCTACACCTTC,CSVRTVPFYGYTF
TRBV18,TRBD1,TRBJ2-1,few,TGTGCCAGCTCACCCCAGGGGGCCACCTACAATGAGCAGTTCTTC,CASSPQGATYNEQFF
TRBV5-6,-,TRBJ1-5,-,TGTGCCAGCAGCGTTTTTCCGAATAGCAATCAGCCCCAGCATTTT,CASSVFPNSNQPQHF
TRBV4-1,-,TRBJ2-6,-,TGCGCCAGCAGCCAACCGGACCGGGACAGGGCCAACGTCCTGACTTTC,CASSQPDRDRANVLTF
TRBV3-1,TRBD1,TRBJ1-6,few,TGTGCCAGCAGCCAAGGGGGGACAGGCAGGTCACCCCTCCACTTT,CASSQGGTGRSPLHF
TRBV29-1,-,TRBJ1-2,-,TGCAGCGTTGTAAGGGGGGCTGAGGGCTACACCTTC,CSVVRGAEGYTF
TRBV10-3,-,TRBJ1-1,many,TGTGCCATCAGCCCCGCACTGAACACTGAAGCTTTCTTT,CAISPALNTEAFF
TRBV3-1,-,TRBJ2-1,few,TGTGCCAGCAGCCGACAAAGTAATGAGCAGTTCTTC,CASSRQSNEQFF
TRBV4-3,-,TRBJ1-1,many,TGCGCCAGCAGCCAAGATGCTAGGAATATGAACACTGAAGCTTTCTTT,CASSQDARNMNTEAFF
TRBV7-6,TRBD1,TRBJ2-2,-,TGTGCCAGCAGCTTAGCGCAGGACAGGGGCACCGGGGAGCTGTTTTTT,CASSLAQDRGTGELFF
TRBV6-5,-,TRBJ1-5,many,TGTGCCAGCAGCCCACAGTGGGATCAGCCCCAGCATTTT,CASSPQWDQPQHF
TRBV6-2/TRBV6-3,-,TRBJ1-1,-,TGTGCCAGCAGTTACTCGAGGGTGGCGGTACTGAACACTGAAGCTTTCTTT,CASSYSRVAVLNTEAFF
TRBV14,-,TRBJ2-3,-,TGTGCCAGCAGCCAAAAGACAGGCCGCGCAGATACGCAGTATTTT,CASSQKTGRADTQYF
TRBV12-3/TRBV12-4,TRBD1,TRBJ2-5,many,TGTGCCAGCAGTCCGGACAGGGGATGGGAGACCCAGTACTTC,CASSPDRGWETQYF
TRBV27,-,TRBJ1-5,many,TGTGCCAGCAGTAACGGCCTTGATCTCTGGCATTTT,CASSNGLDLWHF
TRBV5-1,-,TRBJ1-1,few,TGCGCCAGCAGCCATTCCAGGGTTGGGGGAACAACTGAAGCTTTCTTT,CASSHSRVGGTTEAFF
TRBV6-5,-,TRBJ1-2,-,TGTGCCAGCACTTTTCTCCCGGTGGGGTATGGCTACACCTTC,CASTFLPVGYGYTF
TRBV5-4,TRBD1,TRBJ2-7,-,TGTGCCAGCAGCTTGATCGGCACAGGGGCCTACGAGCAGTACTTC,CASSLIGTGAYEQYF
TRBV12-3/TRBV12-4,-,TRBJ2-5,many,TGTGCCAGCAGTTTGGGTAGCGAGACCCAGTACTTC,CASSLGSETQYF
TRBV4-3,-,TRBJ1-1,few,TGCGCCAGCAGCCAGGGCCGACAGGCTTTGCCTGAAGCTTTCTTT,CASSQGRQALPEAFF
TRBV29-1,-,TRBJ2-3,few,TGCAGCTTGGTAGGGTCGGGGTCCCCAGATACGCAGTATTTT,CSLVGSGSPDTQYF
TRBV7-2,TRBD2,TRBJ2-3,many,TGTGCCAGCAGCCAAGGCGGGCTAGCGGGGACAGATACGCAGTATTTT,CASSQGGLAGTDTQYF
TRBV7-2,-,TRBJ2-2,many,TGTGCCAGCAGCTTAGAGGGAACCCCTCCGCGGGAGCTGTTTTTT,CASSLEGTPPRELFF
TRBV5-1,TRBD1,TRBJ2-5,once,TGCGCCAGCAGCCCAGGGACAGGGGGCGAAGAGACCCAGTACTTC,CASSPGTGGEETQYF
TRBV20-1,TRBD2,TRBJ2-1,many,TGCAGTGCTGCCATAAGCGGGGGCGTTACCTACAATGAGCAGTTCTTC,CSAAISGGVTYNEQFF
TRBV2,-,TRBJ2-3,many,TGTGCCACCCTTTTGCGCCGCACAGATACGCAGTATTTT,CATLLRRTDTQYF
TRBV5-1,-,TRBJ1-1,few,TGCGCCAGCAGCTTGGATGTCTCAGGACCAGCTGAAGCTTTCTTT,CASSLDVSGPAEAFF
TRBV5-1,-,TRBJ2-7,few,TGCGCCAGCAGCGCAAATACAGGTTCTTCCTACGAGCAGTACTTC,CASSANTGSSYEQYF
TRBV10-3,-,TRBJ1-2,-,TGTGCCATCAAGTACAGGGAGGGTGGTGGCTACACCTTC,CAIKYREGGGYTF
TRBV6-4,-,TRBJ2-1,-,TGTGCCAGCAGTGATAAGGGGACTGAGCAGTTCTTC,CASSDKGTEQFF
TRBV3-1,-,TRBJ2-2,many,TGTGCCAGCAGCCAAGGGCTGATCACCGGGGAGCTGTTTTTT,CASSQGLITGELFF
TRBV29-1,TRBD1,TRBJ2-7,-,TGCAGCGTTGTGGGACAGGGGGCATACGAGCAGTACTTC,CSVVGQGAYEQYF
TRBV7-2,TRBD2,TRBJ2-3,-,TGTGCCAGCAGGCCGGGACTAGCGGTCACAGATACGCAGTATTTT,CASRPGLAVTDTQYF
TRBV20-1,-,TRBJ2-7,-,TGCAGTGCCGTTGTTAGTTCCGGGACTTTCACTTACGAGCAGTACTTC,CSAVVSSGTFTYEQYF